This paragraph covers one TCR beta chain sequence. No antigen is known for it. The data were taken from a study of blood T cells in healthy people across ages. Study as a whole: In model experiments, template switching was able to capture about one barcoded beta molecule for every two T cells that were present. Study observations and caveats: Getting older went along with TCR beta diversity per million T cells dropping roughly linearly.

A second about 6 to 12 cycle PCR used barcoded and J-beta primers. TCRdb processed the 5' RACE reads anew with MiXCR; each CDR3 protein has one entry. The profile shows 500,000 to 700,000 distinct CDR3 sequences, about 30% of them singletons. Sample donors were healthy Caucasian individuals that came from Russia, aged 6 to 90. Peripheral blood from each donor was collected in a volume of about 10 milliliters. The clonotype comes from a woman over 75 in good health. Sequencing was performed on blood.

The CDR3 region is CASRWAGSGNTIYF. The CDR3 coding sequence is TGTGCCAGCCGCTGGGCGGGTTCTGGAAACACCATATATTTT. The chain couples TRBV12-3 or TRBV12-4 to TRBJ1-3; D gene uncertain. The CDR3 is 14 residues long. Deletions cut 8 bases from V and 1 base from J, with 12 bases between.